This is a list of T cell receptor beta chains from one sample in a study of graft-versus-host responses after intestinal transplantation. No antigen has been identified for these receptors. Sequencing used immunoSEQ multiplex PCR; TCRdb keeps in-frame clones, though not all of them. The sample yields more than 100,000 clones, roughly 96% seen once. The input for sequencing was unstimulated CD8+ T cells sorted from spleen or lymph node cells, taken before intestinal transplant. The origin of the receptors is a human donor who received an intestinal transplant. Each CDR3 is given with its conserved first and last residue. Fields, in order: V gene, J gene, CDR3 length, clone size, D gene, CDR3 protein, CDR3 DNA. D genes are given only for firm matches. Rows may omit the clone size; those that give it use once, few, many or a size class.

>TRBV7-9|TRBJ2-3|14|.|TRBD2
CASSPAGRTDTQYF
TGTGCCAGCAGTCCAGCGGGAAGAACAGATACGCAGTATTTT
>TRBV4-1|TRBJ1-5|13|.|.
CASSQQINQPQHF
TGCGCCAGCAGCCAACAAATAAATCAGCCCCAGCATTTT
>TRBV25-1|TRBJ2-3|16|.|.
CASSVTKGGRKDTQYF
TGTGCCAGCAGTGTTACAAAGGGCGGTCGGAAGGATACGCAGTATTTT
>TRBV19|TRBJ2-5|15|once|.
CASSNREQGRETQYF
TGTGCCAGTAGTAACAGAGAGCAGGGCCGAGAGACCCAGTACTTC
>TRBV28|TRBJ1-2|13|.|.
CASRNTPGAGYTF
TGTGCCAGCAGGAACACCCCTGGCGCTGGCTACACCTTC
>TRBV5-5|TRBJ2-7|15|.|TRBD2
CASSTGPSGTYEQYF
TGTGCCAGCAGCACGGGCCCCAGCGGGACCTACGAGCAGTACTTC
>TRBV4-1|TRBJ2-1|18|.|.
CASSQEGRPAYSYNEQFF
TGCGCCAGCAGCCAAGAAGGGAGGCCCGCTTACTCCTACAATGAGCAGTTCTTC
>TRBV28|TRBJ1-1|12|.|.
CASSLGGAEAFF
TGTGCCAGCAGTTTGGGGGGCGCTGAAGCTTTCTTT
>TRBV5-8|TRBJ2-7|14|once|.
CASSQRDPSGEQYF
TGTGCCAGCAGCCAACGGGATCCCTCGGGGGAGCAGTACTTC
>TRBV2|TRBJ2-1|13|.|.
CARTRVGYNEQFF
TGTGCCAGAACCAGGGTTGGATACAATGAGCAGTTCTTC
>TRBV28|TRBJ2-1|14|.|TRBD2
CASSFELAGVEQFF
TGTGCCAGCAGTTTTGAACTAGCGGGAGTCGAGCAGTTCTTC
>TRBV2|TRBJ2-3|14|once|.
CAIEALTDTDTQYF
TGTGCCATTGAGGCACTAACAGACACAGATACGCAGTATTTT
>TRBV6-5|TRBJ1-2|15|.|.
CASSRFRSSNYGYTF
TGTGCCAGCAGCCGGTTTCGATCTTCTAACTATGGCTACACCTTC
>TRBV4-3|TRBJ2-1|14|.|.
CASSQVASGREQFF
TGCGCCAGCAGCCAAGTAGCGAGCGGAAGGGAGCAGTTCTTC
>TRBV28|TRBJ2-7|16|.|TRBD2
CASSTLGLAGTYEQYF
TGTGCCAGCAGTACCCTTGGGCTAGCGGGAACCTACGAGCAGTACTTC
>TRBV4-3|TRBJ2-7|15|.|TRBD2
CASSQVREGPYEQYF
TGCGCCAGCAGCCAAGTTCGGGAGGGCCCGTACGAGCAGTACTTC
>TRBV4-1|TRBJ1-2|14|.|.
CASSQVGGSYGYTF
TGCGCCAGCAGCCAAGTAGGGGGATCCTATGGCTACACCTTC
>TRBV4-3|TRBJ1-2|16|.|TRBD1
CASSQDMGQGPYGYTF
TGCGCCAGCAGCCAAGATATGGGACAGGGACCTTATGGCTACACCTTC
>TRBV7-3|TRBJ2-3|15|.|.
CASSTFGRATDTQYF
TGTGCCAGCAGCACGTTCGGACGTGCTACAGATACGCAGTATTTT
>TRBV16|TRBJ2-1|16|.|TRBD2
CASSPLVAGTYNEQFF
TGTGCCAGCAGCCCCTTAGTAGCGGGGACCTACAATGAGCAGTTCTTC
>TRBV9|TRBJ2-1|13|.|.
CASSGQGLNEQFF
TGTGCCAGCAGCGGCCAGGGCCTCAATGAGCAGTTCTTC
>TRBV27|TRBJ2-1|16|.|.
CASSLEGRSSYNEQFF
TGTGCCAGCAGTTTAGAGGGACGGAGCTCCTACAATGAGCAGTTCTTC
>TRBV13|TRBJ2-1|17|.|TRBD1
CASSPIGQASSYNEQFF
TGTGCCAGCAGCCCAATCGGACAGGCGAGCTCCTACAATGAGCAGTTCTTC
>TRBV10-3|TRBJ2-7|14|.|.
CAISGSASSYEQYF
TGTGCCATCAGTGGGTCCGCAAGCTCCTACGAGCAGTACTTC
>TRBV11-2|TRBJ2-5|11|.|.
CASSLQETQYF
TGTGCCAGCAGCCTTCAAGAGACCCAGTACTTC
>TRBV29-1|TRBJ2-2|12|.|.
CSVDTNTGELFF
TGCAGCGTTGACACCAACACCGGGGAGCTGTTTTTT
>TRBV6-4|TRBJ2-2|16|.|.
CASSPLVGGNTGELFF
TGTGCCAGCAGCCCTCTTGTGGGAGGGAACACCGGGGAGCTGTTTTTT
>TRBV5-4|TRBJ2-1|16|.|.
CASSLSRPAGYNEQFF
TGTGCCAGCAGCTTATCACGGCCAGCGGGCTACAATGAGCAGTTCTTC
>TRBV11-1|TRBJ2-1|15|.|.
CASSSRDRARDEQFF
TGTGCCAGCAGCTCCCGGGACCGCGCCCGCGATGAGCAGTTCTTC
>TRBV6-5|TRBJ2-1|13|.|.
CASSYFTGNEQFF
TGTGCCAGCAGTTACTTTACAGGGAATGAGCAGTTCTTC
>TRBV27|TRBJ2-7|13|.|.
CASSRTGAYEQYF
TGTGCCAGCAGTAGAACGGGAGCCTACGAGCAGTACTTC
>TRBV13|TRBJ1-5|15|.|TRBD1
CASSLGTGGSQPQHF
TGTGCCAGCAGCTTAGGCACAGGGGGAAGTCAGCCCCAGCATTTT
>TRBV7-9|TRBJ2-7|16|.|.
CASSSPSSPSTYEQYF
TGTGCCAGCAGCAGCCCGTCCTCACCTTCAACCTACGAGCAGTACTTC
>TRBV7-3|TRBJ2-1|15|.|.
CASSFIREKANEQFF
TGTGCCAGCAGCTTTATACGGGAGAAGGCAAATGAGCAGTTCTTC
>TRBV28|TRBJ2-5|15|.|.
CASYQFGGRGETQYF
TGTGCCAGCTACCAATTCGGGGGACGGGGGGAGACCCAGTACTTC
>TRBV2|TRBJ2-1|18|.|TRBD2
CATRGGLAGELSYNEQFF
TGTGCCACCAGGGGGGGACTAGCGGGAGAACTCTCCTACAATGAGCAGTTCTTC
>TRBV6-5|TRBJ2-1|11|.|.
CASSVNNEQFF
TGTGCCAGCAGTGTCAACAATGAGCAGTTCTTC
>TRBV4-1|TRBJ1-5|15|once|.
CASSPRDQSNQPQHF
TGCGCCAGCAGCCCCCGGGACCAAAGCAATCAGCCCCAGCATTTT
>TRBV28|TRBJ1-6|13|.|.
CASSLSGNSPLHF
TGTGCCAGCAGTTTATCGGGCAATTCACCCCTCCACTTT
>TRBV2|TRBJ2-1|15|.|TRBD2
CASSDRAGTYNEQFF
TGTGCCAGCAGTGATCGAGCGGGAACCTACAATGAGCAGTTCTTC
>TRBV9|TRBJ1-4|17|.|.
CASSVESVGYPNEKLFF
TGTGCCAGCAGCGTAGAGTCGGTCGGCTACCCAAATGAAAAACTGTTTTTT
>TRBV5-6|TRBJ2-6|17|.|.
CASSLGGAWAGANVLTF
TGTGCCAGCAGCTTGGGGGGCGCCTGGGCTGGGGCCAACGTCCTGACTTTC
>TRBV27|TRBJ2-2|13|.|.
CASSFQDTGELFF
TGTGCCAGCAGTTTCCAAGACACCGGGGAGCTGTTTTTT
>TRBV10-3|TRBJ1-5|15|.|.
CAISGTAYSNQPQHF
TGTGCCATCAGTGGGACAGCCTATAGCAATCAGCCCCAGCATTTT
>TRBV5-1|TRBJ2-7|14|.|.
CASSYGGGSYEQYF
TGCGCCAGCAGCTATGGAGGGGGATCCTACGAGCAGTACTTC
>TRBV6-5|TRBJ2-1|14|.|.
CASSYVPTYNEQFF
TGTGCCAGCAGTTACGTCCCTACCTACAATGAGCAGTTCTTC
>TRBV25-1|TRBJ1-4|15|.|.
CASSIQGGANEKLFF
TGTGCCAGCAGCATACAGGGTGGAGCTAATGAAAAACTGTTTTTT
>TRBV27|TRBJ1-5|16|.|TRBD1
CASRGLQGRGNQPQHF
TGTGCCAGCAGGGGTCTACAGGGGAGGGGCAATCAGCCCCAGCATTTT
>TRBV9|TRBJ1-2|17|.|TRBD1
CASSARDLTGLDYGYTF
TGTGCCAGCAGCGCCCGCGATCTGACAGGGTTGGACTATGGCTACACCTTC
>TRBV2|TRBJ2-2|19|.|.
CASSELASGLRPQTGELFF
TGTGCCAGCAGTGAATTGGCTTCAGGTCTAAGGCCCCAAACCGGGGAGCTGTTTTTT
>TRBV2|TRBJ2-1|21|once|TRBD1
CASSENRDRVAGLNEQNEQFF
TGTGCCAGCAGTGAAAACCGGGACAGGGTTGCAGGGTTGAATGAGCAGAATGAGCAGTTCTTC